This TCR beta chain was recovered during a study of yellow fever vaccine responses in identical twins. Notes on this clonotype: What it binds is unknown.

Study observations and caveats: A vaccine T cell response that seemed partly convergent and partly personalized was reported in twins.

TCRdb analysed the RT-PCR reads with MiXCR anew, one entry per CDR3 protein. The table shows approximately 18,000 distinct CDR3 sequences, with 60% to 70% occurring only once. The CDR3 has 17 amino acids. Germline V gives CDR1 KGHDR, CDR2 SFDVKD. The V end was cut by 2 bases, the J end by 0 bases, with 13 bases between. The chain carries TRBV24-1 and TRBJ1-5; D is undetermined. Here the sequenced sample was T cells from blood (PBMCs), unsorted or a sorted subset (not recorded which), taken before or after yellow fever vaccination (not recorded which). This clonotype originated in a woman younger than 35 who received the yellow fever vaccine. In DNA form, the CDR3 reads TGTGCCACCAGTGATTCGTTGGACGTCTTTAGCAATCAGCCCCAGCATTTT. It is translated as CATSDSLDVFSNQPQHF.